This TCR beta chain was found in a study of tumor-infiltrating lymphocytes in primary liver carcinoma. The wider study: Each of the growths was stage T1-T3 N0M0, extending roughly 4.2 to 11 cm across.

Germline CDR1 reads LGHNA; CDR2 reads YNFKEQ. The CDR3 loop spans 16 amino acids. Co-extracting RNA and DNA was done with 20-30 mg of unsorted bulk tissue as input. To note about this clonotype: A read error may account for a junction end that differs from germline.

Total RNA amounting to 450 to 550 ng was the source from which TCR beta cDNA was made with a constant-region primer. Three nested multiplex PCR rounds, a slightly modified ARM-PCR, produced the libraries for TCR beta. PCR rounds one and two used TRBV1-TRBV30 forward primers with a C-beta reverse primer for 10 cycles each. TCRdb re-derived calls from the multiplex PCR reads in MiXCR, one entry per CDR3 protein. The repertoire holds about 32,000 distinct CDR3 sequences, with 60% to 85% as singletons. The rearrangement joins TRBV4-2 to TRBJ2-3; a possible D gene is TRBD2 (6 bases). Sequencing used liver tumor tissue from sampling region 5. Subset here: tumor region T5, tumor centre. The TCR comes from a man aged 35 to 55 with primary liver carcinoma and hepatitis B virus infection. CDR3 DNA: TGTGTCAGCAGCCAGACCCCTGGGGGGTGGGAAGATACGCAGTATTTT. Its protein is CVSSQTPGGWEDTQYF.